This T cell receptor beta chain was profiled in a study of T cell responses to AZD1222 COVID-19 vaccine. Study outcomes and limitations: Reportedly, nearly half the spike-specific TCRs target unmutated variant regions. Spike-wide vaccine-associated CD4 TCRs dominated at 160-218 and 743-854.

The CDR3 spans 13 residues. Per the germline V gene, CDR1 is KGHSH and CDR2 is LQKENI. Trimming pared 6 bases from V and 5 bases from J, leaving 13 bases between. With respect to this clone: Its antigen is currently unknown.

Sequencing used immunoSEQ multiplex PCR; TCRdb keeps in-frame clones, though not all of them. In the table there are 120,000 to 150,000 clones, roughly 84% of which are singletons. Pooled together were second doses at about 4 or about 12 weeks. This TCR derives from an adult who received the AZD1222 COVID-19 vaccine. The sample here was peripheral blood, taken 28 days after the second AZD1222 dose. The V call is TRBV18, the J call TRBJ1-1; tentatively, D is TRBD1 (5 bases). CDR3 nucleotides: TGTGCCAGCTCTCCCCCAGGGCAGACTGAAGCTTTCTTT. This sequence encodes CASSPPGQTEAFF.